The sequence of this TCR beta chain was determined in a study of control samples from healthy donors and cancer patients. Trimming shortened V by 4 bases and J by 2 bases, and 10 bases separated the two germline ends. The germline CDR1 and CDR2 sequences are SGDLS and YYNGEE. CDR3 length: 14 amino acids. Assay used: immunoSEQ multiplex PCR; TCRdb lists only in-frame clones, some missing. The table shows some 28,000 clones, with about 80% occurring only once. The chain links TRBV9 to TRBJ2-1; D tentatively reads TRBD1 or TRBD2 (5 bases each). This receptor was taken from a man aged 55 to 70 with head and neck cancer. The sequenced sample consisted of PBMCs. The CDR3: CASSPGATYNEQFF. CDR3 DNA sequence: TGTGCCAGCAGCCCCGGGGCAACCTACAATGAGCAGTTCTTC.